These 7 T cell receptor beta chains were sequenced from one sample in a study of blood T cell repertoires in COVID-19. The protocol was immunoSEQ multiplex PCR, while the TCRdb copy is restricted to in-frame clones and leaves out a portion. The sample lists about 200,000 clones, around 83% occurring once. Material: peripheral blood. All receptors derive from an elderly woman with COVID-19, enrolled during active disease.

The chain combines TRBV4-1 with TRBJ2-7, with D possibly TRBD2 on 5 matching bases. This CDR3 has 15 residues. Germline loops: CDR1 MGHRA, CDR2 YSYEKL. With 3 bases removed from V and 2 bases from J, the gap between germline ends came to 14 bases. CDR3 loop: CASSQLGRGTYEQYF. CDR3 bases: TGCGCCAGCAGCCAGCTCGGACGGGGAACCTACGAGCAGTACTTC.

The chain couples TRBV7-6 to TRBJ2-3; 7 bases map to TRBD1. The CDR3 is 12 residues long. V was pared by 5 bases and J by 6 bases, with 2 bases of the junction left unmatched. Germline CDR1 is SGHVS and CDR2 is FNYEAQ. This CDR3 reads CASSPTGDTQYF. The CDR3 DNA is TGTGCCAGCAGCCCGACAGGGGATACGCAGTATTTT.

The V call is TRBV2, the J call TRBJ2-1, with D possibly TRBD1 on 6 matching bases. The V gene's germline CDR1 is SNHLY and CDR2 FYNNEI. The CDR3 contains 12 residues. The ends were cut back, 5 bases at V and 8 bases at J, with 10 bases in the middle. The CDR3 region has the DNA TGTGCCAGCAGTTCCAGGGGCCATGAGCAGTTCTTC. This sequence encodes CASSSRGHEQFF.

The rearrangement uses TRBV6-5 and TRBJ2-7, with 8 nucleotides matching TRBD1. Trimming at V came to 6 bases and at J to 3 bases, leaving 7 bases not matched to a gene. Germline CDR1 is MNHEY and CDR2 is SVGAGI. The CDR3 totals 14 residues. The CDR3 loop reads CASRYGQGNYEQYF. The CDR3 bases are TGTGCCAGCAGATACGGACAGGGCAACTACGAGCAGTACTTC.

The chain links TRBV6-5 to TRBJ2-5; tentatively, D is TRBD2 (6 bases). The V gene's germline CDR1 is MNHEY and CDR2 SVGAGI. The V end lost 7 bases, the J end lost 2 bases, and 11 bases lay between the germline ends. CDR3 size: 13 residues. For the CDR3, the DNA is TGTGCCAGCACCGGAGGGATTCAAGAGACCCAGTACTTC. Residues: CASTGGIQETQYF.

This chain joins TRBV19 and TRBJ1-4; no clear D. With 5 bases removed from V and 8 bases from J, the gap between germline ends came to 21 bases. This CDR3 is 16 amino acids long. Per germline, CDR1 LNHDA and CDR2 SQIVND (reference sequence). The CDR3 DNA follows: TGTGCCAGTAGTTCTCAATCAAGAATGGCGAGGGAAAAACTGTTTTTT. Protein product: CASSSQSRMAREKLFF.

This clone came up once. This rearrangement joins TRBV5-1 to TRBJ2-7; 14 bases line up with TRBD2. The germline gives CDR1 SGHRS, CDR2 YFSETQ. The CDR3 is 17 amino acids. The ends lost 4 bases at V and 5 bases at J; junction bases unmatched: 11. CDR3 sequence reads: CASSTLAGTSGSNEQYF. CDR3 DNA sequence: TGCGCCAGCAGCACCCTTGCCGGGACTAGCGGGAGTAACGAGCAGTACTTC.